This is a list of T cell receptor beta chains from one sample in a study of spatial heterogeneity in lung cancer. Via MiXCR, TCRdb re-called the 5' RACE reads, giving one row per CDR3 protein. This table holds 35,000 to 55,000 distinct CDR3 sequences, approximately 7% found once. The starting material was PBMCs, obtained at surgery. Receptors originate from a female donor with early-stage non-small cell lung cancer. CDR3s leave out the opening cysteine and the closing phenylalanine or tryptophan. Fields, in order: clone size, J gene, V gene, CDR3 protein. Clone sizes are shown as once, few or many counts, or a class when the clone is expanded.

few | TRBJ2-6 | TRBV5-1 | ASSFVSSIRGSGANVLT
many | TRBJ1-5 | TRBV12-3/TRBV12-4 | ASSLNRLQH
many | TRBJ2-7 | TRBV20-1 | SARWAERLAGGLSYEQY
many | TRBJ2-7 | TRBV7-9 | ASSLRRSYEQY
few | TRBJ2-5 | TRBV18 | ASSFSDRKQETQY
many | TRBJ1-4 | TRBV6-1 | ASTPTGANEKLF
many | TRBJ1-1 | TRBV5-1 | ASSLSPSPSNTEAF
many | TRBJ2-5 | TRBV4-1 | ASSQPGETQY
many | TRBJ2-3 | TRBV12-3/TRBV12-4 | ASRISGGASDTQY
many | TRBJ1-1 | TRBV12-3/TRBV12-4 | ASSADGFNTEAF